One T cell receptor (beta chain) is described in this entry. The sample originates from a study of monozygotic twins with inflammatory bowel disease. The CDR3 contains 13 residues. In germline, CDR1 is KGHSH, CDR2 LQKENI. Following a re-call of the 5' RACE reads, TCRdb has one entry per CDR3 protein and lacks DNA. This table holds roughly 160,000 distinct CDR3 sequences. This chain uses TRBV18 with TRBJ1-2; TCRdb selects TRBD1, and the lack of DNA leaves this call unchecked. The clonotype comes from a human donor with ulcerative colitis or Crohn's disease, or a healthy co-twin of an affected twin (not recorded which). The material sequenced was blood. CDR3 loop: CASSPGGGYGYTF.